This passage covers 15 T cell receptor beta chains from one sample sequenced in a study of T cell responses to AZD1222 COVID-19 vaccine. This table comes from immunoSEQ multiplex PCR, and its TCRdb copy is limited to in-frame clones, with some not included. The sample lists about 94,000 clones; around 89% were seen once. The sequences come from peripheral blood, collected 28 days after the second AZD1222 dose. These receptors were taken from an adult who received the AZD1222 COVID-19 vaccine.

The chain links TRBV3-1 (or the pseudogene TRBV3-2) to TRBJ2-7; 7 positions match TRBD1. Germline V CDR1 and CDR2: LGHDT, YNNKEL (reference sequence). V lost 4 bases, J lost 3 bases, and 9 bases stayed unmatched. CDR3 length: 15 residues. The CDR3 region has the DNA TGTGCCAGCAGCCCTACTGGGACAGACTTCTACGAGCAGTACTTC. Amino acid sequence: CASSPTGTDFYEQYF.

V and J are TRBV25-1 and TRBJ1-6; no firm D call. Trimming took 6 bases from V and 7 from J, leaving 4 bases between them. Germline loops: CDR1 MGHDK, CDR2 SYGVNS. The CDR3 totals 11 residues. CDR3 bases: TGTGCCAGCAGGCGGAATTCACCCCTCCACTTT. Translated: CASRRNSPLHF.

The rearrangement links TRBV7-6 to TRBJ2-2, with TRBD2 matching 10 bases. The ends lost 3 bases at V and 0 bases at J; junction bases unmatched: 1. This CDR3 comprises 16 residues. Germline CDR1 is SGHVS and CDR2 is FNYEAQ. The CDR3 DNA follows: TGTGCCAGCAGCTTCAGCGGGGGGGCGAACACCGGGGAGCTGTTTTTT. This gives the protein CASSFSGGANTGELFF. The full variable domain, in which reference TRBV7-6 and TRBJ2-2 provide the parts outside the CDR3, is GAGVSQSPRYKVTKRGQDVALRCDPISGHVSLYWYRQALGQGPEFLTYFNYEAQQDKSGLPNDRFSAERPEGSISTLTIQRTEQRDSAMYRCASSFSGGANTGELFFGEGSRLTVL.

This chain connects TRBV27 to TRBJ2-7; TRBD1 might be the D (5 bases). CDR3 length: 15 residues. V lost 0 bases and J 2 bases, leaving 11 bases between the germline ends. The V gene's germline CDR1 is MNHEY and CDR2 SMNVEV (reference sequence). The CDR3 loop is CASSLSRGTTYEQYF. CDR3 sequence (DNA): TGTGCCAGCAGTTTATCTAGGGGAACTACCTACGAGCAGTACTTC.

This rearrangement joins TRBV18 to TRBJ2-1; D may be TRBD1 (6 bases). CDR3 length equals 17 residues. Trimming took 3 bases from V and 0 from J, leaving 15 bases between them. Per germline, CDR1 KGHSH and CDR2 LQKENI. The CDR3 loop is CASSPPTGSRSYNEQFF. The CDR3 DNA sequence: TGTGCCAGCTCACCCCCCACAGGGTCCCGCTCCTACAATGAGCAGTTCTTC.

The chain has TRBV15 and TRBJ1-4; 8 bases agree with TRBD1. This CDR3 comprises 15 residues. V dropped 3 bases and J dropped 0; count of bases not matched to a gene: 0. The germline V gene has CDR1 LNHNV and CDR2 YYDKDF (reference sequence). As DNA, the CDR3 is TGTGCCACCAGCAGGGGACAGGCAACTAATGAAAAACTGTTTTTT. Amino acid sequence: CATSRGQATNEKLFF.

The CDR3 DNA reads TGTGCCAGCAGCCAAGTCCACGGCGGGGGCAGCACAGATACGCAGTATTTT. This gives the protein CASSQVHGGGSTDTQYF. V usage is TRBV3-1 (or the pseudogene TRBV3-2) and J usage is TRBJ2-3; D possibly corresponds to TRBD2 (7 bases). Germline V gives CDR1 LGHDT, CDR2 YNNKEL (reference sequence). Trimming left V 1 base short and J 0 bases short, with 14 bases between. The CDR3 sequence is 17 residues long.

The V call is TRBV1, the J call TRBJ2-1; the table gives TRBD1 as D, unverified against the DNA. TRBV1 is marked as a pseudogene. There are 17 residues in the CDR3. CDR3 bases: TGCACCAGCAGCCAAGTGGGAGCAGGGGGCCTAGAGAATGAGCAGTTCTTC. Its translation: CTSSQVGAGGLENEQFF.

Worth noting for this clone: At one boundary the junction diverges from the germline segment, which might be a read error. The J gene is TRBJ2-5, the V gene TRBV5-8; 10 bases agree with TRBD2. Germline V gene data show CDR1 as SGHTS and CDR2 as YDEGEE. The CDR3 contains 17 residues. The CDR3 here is CASSLGRGTSVQETQYF. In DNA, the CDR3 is TGTGCCAGCAGTTTGGGACGCGGGACTAGCGTTCAAGAGACCCAGTACTTC.

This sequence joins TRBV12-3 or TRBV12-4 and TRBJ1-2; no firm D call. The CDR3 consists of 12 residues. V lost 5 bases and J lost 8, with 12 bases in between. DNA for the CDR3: TGTGCCAGCAGTCGGGGAACTCGGGGCTACACCTTC. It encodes CASSRGTRGYTF.

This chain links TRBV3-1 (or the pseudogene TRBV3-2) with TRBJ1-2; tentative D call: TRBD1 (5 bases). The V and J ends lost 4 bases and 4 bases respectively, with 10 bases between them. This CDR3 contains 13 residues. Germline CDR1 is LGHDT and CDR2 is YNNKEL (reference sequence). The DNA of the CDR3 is TGTGCCAGCAGCCTCGGGGCCCCCTATGGCTACACCTTC. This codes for CASSLGAPYGYTF.

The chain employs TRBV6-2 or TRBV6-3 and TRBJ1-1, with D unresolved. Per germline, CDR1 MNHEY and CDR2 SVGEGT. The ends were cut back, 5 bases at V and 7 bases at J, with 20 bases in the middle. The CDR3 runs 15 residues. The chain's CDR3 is CASSVPGLSLGEAFF. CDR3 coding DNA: TGTGCCAGCAGTGTTCCGGGCCTAAGCTTGGGTGAAGCTTTCTTT.

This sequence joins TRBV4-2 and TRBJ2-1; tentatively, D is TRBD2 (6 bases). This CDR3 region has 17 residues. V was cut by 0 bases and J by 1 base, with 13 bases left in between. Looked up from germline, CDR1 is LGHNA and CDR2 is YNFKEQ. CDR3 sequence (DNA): TGTGCCAGCAGCCAAGATTGGGCGGGGACGTCCTACAATGAGCAGTTCTTC. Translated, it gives CASSQDWAGTSYNEQFF.

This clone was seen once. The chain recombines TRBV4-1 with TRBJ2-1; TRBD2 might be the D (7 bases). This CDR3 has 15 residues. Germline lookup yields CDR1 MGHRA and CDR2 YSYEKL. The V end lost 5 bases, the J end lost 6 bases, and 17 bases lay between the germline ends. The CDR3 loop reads CASSTYQGGGNEQFF. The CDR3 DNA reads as TGCGCCAGCAGCACCTATCAAGGGGGGGGCAATGAGCAGTTCTTC.

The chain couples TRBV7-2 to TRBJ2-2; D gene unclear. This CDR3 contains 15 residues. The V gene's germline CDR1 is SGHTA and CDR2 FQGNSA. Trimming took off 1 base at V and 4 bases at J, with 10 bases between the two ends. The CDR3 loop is CASSLGRSGTGELFF. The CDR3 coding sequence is TGTGCCAGCAGCTTAGGGCGGTCGGGCACCGGGGAGCTGTTTTTT. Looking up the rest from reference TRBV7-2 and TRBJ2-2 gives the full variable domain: GAGVSQSPSNKVTEKGKDVELRCDPISGHTALYWYRQSLGQGLEFLIYFQGNSAPDKSGLPSDRFSAERTGGSVSTLTIQRTQQEDSAVYLCASSLGRSGTGELFFGEGSRLTVL.